Below, 2 T cell receptor beta chains from the same sample are listed, as sequenced in a study of T-cell reconstitution after alpha-beta-depleted transplantation in children. TCRbeta library construction was performed incorporating unique molecular identifiers. TCRdb fed the PCR reads into MiXCR, producing one record per CDR3 protein. The table lists fewer than 1 million distinct CDR3 sequences, roughly 15% of them singletons. The source material was PBMCs, mostly from graft donor cells, sampled 360 days after TCRalphabeta/CD19-depleted stem cell transplant. The origin of the receptors is a male patient aged 10 to 17 who had a stem cell transplant for acute lymphoblastic leukemia, so the T cells may come from the graft donor.

The chain joins TRBV10-3 to TRBJ1-3; D is uncertain. Deletions cut 0 bases from V and 1 base from J, with 4 bases between. The CDR3 length is 14 residues. Germline CDR1 and CDR2: ENHRY and SYGVKD. The CDR3 nucleotides read TGTGCCATCAGTGAGTCGAAGTCTGGAAACACCATATATTTT. This encodes CAISESKSGNTIYF.

The chain is built from TRBV18 and TRBJ2-1; 7 nucleotides match TRBD2. V lost 3 bases and J lost 9; bases outside the gene matches: 11. In germline, CDR1 is KGHSH, CDR2 LQKENI. This CDR3 region has 15 residues. The CDR3 loop reads CASSPAPTSRVEQFF. CDR3 bases: TGTGCCAGCTCACCGGCCCCGACTAGCAGGGTTGAGCAGTTCTTC.